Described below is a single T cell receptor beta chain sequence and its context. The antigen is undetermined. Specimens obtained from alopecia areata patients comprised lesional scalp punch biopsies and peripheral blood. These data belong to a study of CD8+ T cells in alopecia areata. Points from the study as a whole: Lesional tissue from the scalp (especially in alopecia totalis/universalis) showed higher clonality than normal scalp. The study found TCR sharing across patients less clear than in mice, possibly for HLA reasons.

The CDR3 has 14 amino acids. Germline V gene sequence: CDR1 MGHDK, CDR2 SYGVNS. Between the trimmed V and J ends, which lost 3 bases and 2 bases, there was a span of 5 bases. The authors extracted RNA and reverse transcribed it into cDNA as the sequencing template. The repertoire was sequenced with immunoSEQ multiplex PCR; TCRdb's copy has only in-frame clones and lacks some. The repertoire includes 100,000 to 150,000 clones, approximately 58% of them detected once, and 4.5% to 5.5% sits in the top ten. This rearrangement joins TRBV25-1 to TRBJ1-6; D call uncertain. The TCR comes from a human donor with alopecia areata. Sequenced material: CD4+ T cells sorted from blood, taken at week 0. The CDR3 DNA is TGTGCCAGCAGTGACACAGCCTATAATTCACCCCTCCACTTT. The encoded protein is CASSDTAYNSPLHF.